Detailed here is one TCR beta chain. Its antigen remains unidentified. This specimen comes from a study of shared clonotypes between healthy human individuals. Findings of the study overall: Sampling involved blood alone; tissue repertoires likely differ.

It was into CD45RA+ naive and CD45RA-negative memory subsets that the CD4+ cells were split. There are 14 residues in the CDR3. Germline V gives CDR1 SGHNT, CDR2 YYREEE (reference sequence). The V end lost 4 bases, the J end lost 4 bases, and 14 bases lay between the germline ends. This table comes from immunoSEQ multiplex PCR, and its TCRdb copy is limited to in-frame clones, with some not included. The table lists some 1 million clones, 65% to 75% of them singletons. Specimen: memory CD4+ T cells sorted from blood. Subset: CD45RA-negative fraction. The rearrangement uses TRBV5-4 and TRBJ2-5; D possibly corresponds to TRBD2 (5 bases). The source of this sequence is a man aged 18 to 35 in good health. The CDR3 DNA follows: TGTGCCAGCAGCCGCCGCGACGGGGTAGAGACCCAGTACTTC. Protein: CASSRRDGVETQYF.